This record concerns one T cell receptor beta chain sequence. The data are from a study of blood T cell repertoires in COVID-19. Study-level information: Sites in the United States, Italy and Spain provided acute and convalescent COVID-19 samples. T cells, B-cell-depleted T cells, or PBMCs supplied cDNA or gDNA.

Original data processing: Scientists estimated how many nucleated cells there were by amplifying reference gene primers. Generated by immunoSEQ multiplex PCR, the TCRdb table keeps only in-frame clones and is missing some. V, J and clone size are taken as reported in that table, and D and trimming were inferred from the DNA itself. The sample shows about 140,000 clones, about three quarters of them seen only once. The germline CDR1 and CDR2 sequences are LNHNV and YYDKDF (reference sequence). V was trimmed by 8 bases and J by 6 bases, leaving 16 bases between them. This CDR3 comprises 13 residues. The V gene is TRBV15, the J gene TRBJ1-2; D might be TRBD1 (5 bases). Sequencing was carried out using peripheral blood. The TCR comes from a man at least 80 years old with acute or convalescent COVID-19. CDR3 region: CATRKTAYNGYTF. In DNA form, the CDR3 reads TGTGCCACCCGCAAGACAGCTTATAATGGCTACACCTTC.